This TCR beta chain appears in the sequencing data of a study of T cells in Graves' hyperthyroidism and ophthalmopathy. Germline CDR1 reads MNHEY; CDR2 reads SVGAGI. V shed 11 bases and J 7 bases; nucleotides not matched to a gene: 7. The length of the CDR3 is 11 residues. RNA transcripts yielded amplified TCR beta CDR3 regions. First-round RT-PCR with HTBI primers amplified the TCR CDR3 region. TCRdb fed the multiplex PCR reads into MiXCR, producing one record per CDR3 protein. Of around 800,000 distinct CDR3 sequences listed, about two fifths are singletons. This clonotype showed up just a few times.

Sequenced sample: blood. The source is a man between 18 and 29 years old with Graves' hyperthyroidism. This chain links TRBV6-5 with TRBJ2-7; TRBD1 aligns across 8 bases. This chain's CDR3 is CAGQGAREQYF. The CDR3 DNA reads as TGTGCCGGGCAGGGGGCGAGAGAGCAGTACTTC.